One sample yielded the 7 T cell receptor beta chains listed below, sequenced in a study of long-term antiretroviral therapy in people with HIV. The libraries were made with immunoSEQ v3.0 at survey level. Clones were read by immunoSEQ multiplex PCR, and TCRdb kept only the in-frame ones, dropping some. The table includes 25,000 to 40,000 clones, about 97% detected once. The sample here was unsorted PBMCs, taken 7.6 years after starting antiretroviral therapy. The receptors shown here come from a man under 40 with HIV.

The chain employs TRBV6-4 and TRBJ2-3; tentatively, D is TRBD2 (6 bases). CDR3 length: 15 residues. CDR1 is MRHNA, CDR2 SNTAGT, per germline. V lost 2 bases and J lost 2, with 11 bases in between. The CDR3: CASSDGGFNTDTQYF. As DNA, the CDR3 is TGTGCCAGCAGTGACGGGGGGTTCAACACAGATACGCAGTATTTT.

The V and J genes are TRBV6-1 and TRBJ2-3; 8 nucleotides align to TRBD2. CDR3 length equals 14 residues. Looked up from germline, CDR1 is MNHNS and CDR2 is SASEGT. The junction had 6 bases not matched to a gene; V was cut back by 7 bases and J by 3 bases. This CDR3 is CASNPAGDTDTQYF. CDR3 bases: TGTGCCAGCAACCCAGCGGGAGATACAGATACGCAGTATTTT.

The V call is TRBV4-1, the J call TRBJ2-7, with D possibly matching TRBD1 (6 bases). CDR1 is MGHRA and CDR2 is YSYEKL in the germline V gene. The CDR3 spans 15 residues. Trimming removed 1 base from V and 5 bases from J, with 15 bases in between. The CDR3 loop is CASSQALQGNHEQYF. The CDR3 nucleotides are TGCGCCAGCAGCCAAGCCCTACAGGGTAACCACGAGCAGTACTTC.

This chain joins TRBV7-9 and TRBJ1-5; D perhaps matches TRBD1 (5 bases). The V end was cut by 2 bases, the J end by 2 bases, with 13 bases between. Germline V gene data show CDR1 as SEHNR and CDR2 as FQNEAQ (reference sequence). The CDR3 spans 16 residues. The CDR3 coding sequence is TGTGCCAGCAGCTTATCGGGCCTAGGGGGCAATCAGCCCCAGCATTTT. Amino acids: CASSLSGLGGNQPQHF.

This clone is a singleton in its sample. The J gene is TRBJ1-1, the V gene TRBV18; possibly TRBD1 for D (6 bases). The germline gives CDR1 KGHSH, CDR2 LQKENI. V shed 5 bases and J shed 1 base, with 8 bases lying between them. The CDR3 extends over 13 amino acids. This CDR3 reads CASSSGQNTEAFF. Written as DNA, the CDR3 is TGTGCCAGCTCATCGGGACAGAACACTGAAGCTTTCTTT.

This chain connects TRBV9 to TRBJ2-5; D not certain. The germline V and J ends were trimmed by 2 bases and 9 bases, with 14 bases remaining between them. The CDR3 sequence is 13 residues long. Germline assignment: CDR1 SGDLS and CDR2 YYNGEE. The CDR3 DNA reads TGTGCCAGCAGCGTTTCGGAGTCTCTCCCCCAGTACTTC. Translated: CASSVSESLPQYF.

The genes are TRBV4-1 and TRBJ2-1; tentatively, D is TRBD2 (5 bases). The germline gives CDR1 MGHRA, CDR2 YSYEKL. The ends were cut back, 0 bases at V and 7 bases at J, with 13 bases in the middle. The CDR3 has 15 amino acids. CDR3 sequence: CASSQDIGVGNEQFF. For the CDR3, the DNA is TGCGCCAGCAGCCAAGATATCGGGGTCGGTAATGAGCAGTTCTTC.